The T cell receptor (beta chain) under discussion was sequenced for a study of T cells after yellow fever vaccination (dated by TCRdb to about 2019). Broadly, across the study: The SMART-Seq v4 Ultra Low Input RNA kit was used to prepare libraries from fractions with low cell numbers. To follow T-cell clones before and after primary and booster YFV17D yellow fever vaccination, bulk TCR alpha and beta repertoires were sequenced over time. Two healthy male donors, one aged 18 to 29 and one aged 30 to 40 years, were included in the cohort. Blood was collected at multiple timepoints before and after primary and secondary immunization, and bulk PBMC replicates and cell subsets were isolated.

In the paper's terms, the treatment or condition label means: live attenuated yellow fever vaccine strain. A standard Ficoll-Paque protocol was used to isolate PBMCs from peripheral blood. Dynabeads CD4 and CD8 positive selection kits were used to isolate CD4 and CD8 T-cell fractions. TriZol was used to extract RNA from bulk PBMCs, CD4 and CD8 fractions, and dextramer-positive and dextramer-negative fractions. At the junction V is shortened by 3 bases and J by 7 bases; bases outside the gene matches: 11. Based on the germline V gene, the CDR1 and CDR2 sequences are SGHRS and YFSETQ. The CDR3 covers 15 residues, taking in both the cysteine and the phenylalanine. The entry retains the CDR3 DNA only, 45 bases that are in frame from base 1. What the authors observed across the whole study: Because the study included only a couple of donors, the extent to which the findings can be generalized is limited. Compared with the primary T-cell response, the secondary T-cell response was weaker but faster, peaking on day 5 rather than day 15. A small fraction of clonotypes showed up in both the CD4 and CD8 compartments, probably as a result of convergent recombination. Most clones expanded after primary vaccination (around 97% of CD4 and 88% of CD8) were re-detected after the booster, suggesting that broad memory maintenance occurred. FACS-sorted repertoires could contain abundant contaminating clonotypes from the bulk population, so computational filtering was required.

This clonotype showed up many times. It has no known antigen specificity. Within one base of it there is no much larger clone, and no base qualities were kept. Reads for this sample came from an Illumina NovaSeq 6000. TCR cDNA was synthesized by 5'RACE template switching, through which a universal primer site and unique molecular identifiers were introduced. Priming of cDNA synthesis was performed from both the TCR alpha and TCR beta constant segments. Library amplification involved two PCR steps, and the second step added sample barcodes and sequencing adapters. Sequencing of the libraries was done on either Illumina HiSeq 2500 (2x100 bp) or NovaSeq (2x150 bp). Turning to the authors' computational methods: Demultiplexing of reads and collapsing into UMI consensus sequences were performed with MIGEC, and V(D)J alignment was carried out with MiXCR. Using edgeR on replicate PBMC samples, clonotypes were called vaccine-responding if FDR was below 0.01 and the log2 fold change was above 5 up to day 15. CD4 or CD8 identity was assigned to each bulk clonotype according to whether the clonotype was present at higher abundance in the sequenced CD4 repertoire or the sequenced CD8 repertoire. TCRdb reran the public reads through fastp at Q25 and MiXCR, keeping productive beta chains. Every CDR3 protein is listed once, alongside the most common genes and DNA of its rows. TCRdb, not the original authors, processed these V and J calls. The sample table shows some 300,000 distinct CDR3 sequences, and 7.5% to 9.5% are seen once. Of the sample, 3% to 3.5% is held by the ten largest clones.

Material: CD4+ T cells sorted from PBMCs, obtained 5 days after the yellow fever booster vaccination. The sequence was obtained from a man between 18 and 29 years old who received the YFV17D yellow fever vaccine. This chain is built from TRBV5-1 and TRBJ1-2, and TRBD1 aligns with 8 junction nucleotides. The CDR3 amino acid sequence is: CASSYDSGGGGGYTF. The nucleotides are TGCGCCAGCAGCTACGATTCAGGGGGCGGAGGTGGCTACACCTTC.